The present T cell receptor beta chain was sequenced within a study of T-cell memory formation after mild COVID-19. The wider study: The TCR clusters were mostly specific to one donor. Study-wide points: Still unconfirmed is whether the second-wave clones peaking on day 37 recognized SARS-CoV-2. A balance of CD4 and CD8 characterized clones contracting day 15 to 85, whereas later expanders leaned CD4+.

The authors produced TCR alpha and TCR beta cDNA libraries with sample barcodes and UMIs by 5'RACE using constant-segment primers. TCRdb analysed the 5' RACE reads with MiXCR anew, one entry per CDR3 protein. The table has roughly 400,000 distinct CDR3 sequences, 16% seen once. A remark on this clonotype: The antigen is unknown.

The CDR3 covers 13 residues. Unmatched junction bases numbered 3, after V lost 5 bases and J lost 3 bases. Germline lookup yields CDR1 SEHNR and CDR2 FQNEAQ (reference sequence). The sample was PBMCs or a T cell subset sorted from them (not recorded which). The V and J genes are TRBV7-9 and TRBJ1-2; TRBD1 aligns across 7 bases. This sequence was found in a man younger than 35 who had mild COVID-19 (a few samples of this study predate the infection). Cell type and time point are not known. CDR3 DNA: TGTGCCAGCAGCCGACAGGGTGACTATGGCTACACCTTC. Protein: CASSRQGDYGYTF.